A single sample gave rise to the 29 T cell receptor beta chains below, sequenced in a study of regulatory T cells in long-lasting Graves disease. Time point in this sample: newly diagnosed GD, antithyroid drugs for less than 3 months. Generation of the TCR library employed RNA extracted from PBMCs. The authors built TCR beta libraries using iRepertoire HTBI primers and Arm-PCR of CDR3 regions. Each CDR3 protein gets one entry after TCRdb re-called the multiplex PCR reads with MiXCR. In the table there are 350,000 to 500,000 distinct CDR3 sequences, around 13% of which are singletons. Separately, the same data were catalogued under a study of T cells in Graves' hyperthyroidism and ophthalmopathy.

The material was peripheral blood mononuclear cells (PBMCs), obtained at new diagnosis, from a patient treated with antithyroid drugs. The receptors here all came from a woman aged 45-59 years with Graves disease.

This clonotype was found many times. This chain links TRBV12-5 with TRBJ2-1, with 8 bases fitting TRBD1. The CDR3 runs 14 residues. Losses at the gene ends were 4 bases for V and 3 bases for J; bases not matched to a gene: 2. The germline CDR1 and CDR2 sequences are LGHNT and FRNRAP. CDR3 nucleotide sequence: TGTGCTAGTGGTTCCGGACAGGGCTACAATGAGCAGTTCTTC. It yields the protein CASGSGQGYNEQFF.

This clonotype was detected ten times or more. The J gene is TRBJ2-5, the V gene TRBV7-8, with TRBD2 matching 8 bases. Germline CDR1 is SGHVS and CDR2 is FQNEAQ. V was pared by 1 base and J by 0 bases, with 7 bases of the junction left unmatched. CDR3 size: 17 residues. The CDR3: CASSLVLAGGYQETQYF. The CDR3 bases are TGTGCCAGCAGCTTAGTTCTAGCGGGTGGATACCAAGAGACCCAGTACTTC.

Remarks on this clonotype: Relative to the germline gene, one junction end is altered; a read error may explain this. CDR3 DNA sequence: TGTGCCAGCAGCCCCGAGAGGGGCTCTAGCGATCTAGCCAAAAACATTCGGTACTTC. This encodes CASSPERGSSDLAKNIRYF. V is TRBV5-5 and J is TRBJ2-4; a possible D gene is TRBD2 (6 bases). Germline V gives CDR1 SGHKS, CDR2 YYEKEE (reference sequence). This CDR3 is built from 19 residues.

V gene TRBV5-6 combines with J gene TRBJ2-1; D is unclear. Germline assignment: CDR1 SGHDT and CDR2 YYEEEE. The CDR3 spans 13 residues. V gave up 3 bases and J gave up 6 bases, with 10 bases separating them. The DNA of the CDR3 is TGTGCCAGCAGCTCAAACTGGGGCAATGAGCAGTTCTTC. Amino acid sequence: CASSSNWGNEQFF.

This clonotype has a count of ten or more. The chain uses TRBV5-6 and TRBJ2-3, with TRBD1 matching over 8 bases. The CDR3 runs 15 residues. Germline V lookup: CDR1 SGHDT, CDR2 YYEEEE. V dropped 1 base and J dropped 0; count of bases not matched to a gene: 1. The CDR3 sequence: CASSLWDRSTDTQYF. CDR3 sequence (DNA): TGTGCCAGCAGCTTGTGGGACAGGAGCACAGATACGCAGTATTTT.

This clonotype showed up many times. J is TRBJ2-1 and V is TRBV7-2; D is undetermined. The V end lost 1 base, the J end lost 6 bases, and 13 bases lay between the germline ends. The CDR3 is 15 amino acids. Per the germline V gene, CDR1 is SGHTA and CDR2 is FQGNSA. CDR3 sequence (DNA): TGTGCCAGCAGCTTAGGTCGGTTACGGCGCAATGAGCAGTTCTTC. Protein: CASSLGRLRRNEQFF.

This clonotype occurred a few times. The chain has TRBV19 and TRBJ2-2; 7 bases line up with TRBD1. This CDR3 is 16 amino acids long. Germline CDR1 LNHDA, CDR2 SQIVND (reference sequence). The J segment lost 1 base and the V segment lost 8 bases, leaving 10 bases of the junction unmatched. The CDR3 DNA follows: TGTGCCAGTCGGACAGGAGACCCGCAGAACACCGGGGAGCTGTTTTTT. It codes for CASRTGDPQNTGELFF.

This clonotype occurred a few times. The CDR3 bases are TGCAGTGCTTATCCCGGGACAGGGGACACCGGGGAGCTGTTTTTT. Amino acid sequence: CSAYPGTGDTGELFF. The V call is TRBV20-1, the J call TRBJ2-2; 10 bases agree with TRBD1. This CDR3 spans 15 amino acids. Germline V gene data show CDR1 as DFQATT and CDR2 as SNEGSKA (reference sequence). Trimming cost V 5 bases and J 3 bases; bases outside gene matches: 6.

This clonotype was seen ten or more times. The chain is built from TRBV28 and TRBJ2-3; D may be TRBD1 (5 bases). Trimming left V 4 bases short and J 9 bases short, with 17 bases between. Germline V gene sequence: CDR1 MDHEN, CDR2 SYDVKM. The CDR3 is 14 amino acids. The CDR3 DNA reads as TGTGCCAGCAGTTCCCGACAGAAACCATTGACGCAGTATTTT. Residues: CASSSRQKPLTQYF.

In its sample, this clonotype was seen many times. V usage is TRBV20-1 and J usage is TRBJ2-3; the match to TRBD1 covers 8 bases. The CDR3 length is 14 residues. From germline, CDR1 is DFQATT and CDR2 SNEGSKA (reference sequence). Trimming at V came to 4 bases and at J to 4 bases, leaving 7 bases not matched to a gene. CDR3 nucleotides: TGCAGTGCTACCCCGGACAGGGCCCCAGATACGCAGTATTTT. Protein sequence: CSATPDRAPDTQYF.

The chain joins TRBV6-1 to TRBJ1-4, with D possibly being TRBD1 (5 bases). V shed 6 bases and J shed 0 bases, with 14 bases lying between them. CDR1 is MNHNS and CDR2 is SASEGT in the germline V gene. The CDR3 covers 16 residues. The chain's CDR3 is CASSRGTLSTNEKLFF. DNA for the CDR3: TGTGCCAGCAGCCGTGGGACCCTTTCAACTAATGAAAAACTGTTTTTT.

The table lists this clonotype with a few counts. The chain carries TRBV7-9 and TRBJ2-1; 7 bases align to TRBD1. The junction had 4 bases not matched to a gene; V was cut back by 5 bases and J by 3 bases. This CDR3 region has 14 residues. Germline V gene lookup returns CDR1 SEHNR and CDR2 FQNEAQ (reference sequence). The CDR3, as DNA: TGTGCCAGCAGCGTGGGACAGATCTACAATGAGCAGTTCTTC. Translating it yields CASSVGQIYNEQFF.

This clonotype occurred many times. The chain couples TRBV28 to TRBJ2-7; TRBD1 agrees at 7 bases. The CDR3 has 13 amino acids. CDR1 and CDR2 (germline): MDHEN, SYDVKM. The J segment lost 0 bases and the V segment lost 8 bases, leaving 4 bases of the junction unmatched. The CDR3 sequence is CASRDSSSYEQYF. Here the CDR3 DNA reads TGTGCCAGCCGGGACAGCAGCTCCTACGAGCAGTACTTC.

In this sample, this clonotype turned up a few times. The rearrangement uses TRBV20-1 and TRBJ1-5; no reliable D call. Trimming stripped 0 bases from V and 0 bases from J, with 6 bases between. Germline V CDR1 and CDR2: DFQATT, SNEGSKA (reference sequence). The CDR3 covers 14 residues. In DNA form, the CDR3 reads TGCAGTGCTAGAGAGGTCACTAGCAATCAGCCCCAGCATTTT. Amino acid sequence: CSAREVTSNQPQHF.

This clonotype was seen ten or more times. V usage is TRBV3-1 and J usage is TRBJ1-5; unclear D gene. V lost 1 base, J lost 3 bases, and 7 bases lay in between. Per the germline V gene, CDR1 is LGHDT and CDR2 is YNNKEL (reference sequence). The CDR3 covers 14 residues. The DNA for the CDR3 is TGTGCCAGCAGCCAAGCGGGCTCCAATCAGCCCCAGCATTTT. It codes for CASSQAGSNQPQHF.

This clonotype has only a few counts. CDR3 sequence reads: CSVELGTSVETQYF. Here the CDR3 DNA reads TGCAGCGTAGAGTTAGGGACTAGCGTAGAGACCCAGTACTTC. This chain links TRBV29-1 with TRBJ2-5; the match to TRBD2 covers 10 bases. CDR1 and CDR2 from the germline V gene are SQVTM and ANQGSEA. V dropped 6 bases and J dropped 4; count of bases not matched to a gene: 8. The CDR3 totals 14 residues.

This clonotype was seen ten or more times. The CDR3 bases are TGTGCCAGCAGTTGGCGGAATCAGCCCCAGCATTTT. This encodes CASSWRNQPQHF. The chain carries TRBV6-2 or TRBV6-3 and TRBJ1-5, with D hard to call. V was trimmed by 4 bases and J by 4 bases, leaving 5 bases between them. This CDR3 is built from 12 residues. CDR1 is MNHEY, CDR2 SVGEGT, per germline.

Notes on this clonotype: This could be a read error, since a much larger clone is one nucleotide away. The DNA for the CDR3 is TGCAGTGCTGCCCGGACAGGGGCCTACGAGCAGTACTTC. Translated, it gives CSAARTGAYEQYF. V gene TRBV20-1 combines with J gene TRBJ2-7; 9 bases map to TRBD1. The length of the CDR3 is 13 residues. V shed 5 bases and J 2 bases; nucleotides not matched to a gene: 4. Per the germline V gene, CDR1 is DFQATT and CDR2 is SNEGSKA (reference sequence).

This clonotype was counted at least ten times. The genes are TRBV19 and TRBJ2-7; 8 nucleotides agree with TRBD2. The CDR3 consists of 14 residues. Per the germline V gene, CDR1 is LNHDA and CDR2 is SQIVND (reference sequence). With 9 bases clipped from V and 2 bases from J, the junction kept 9 bases outside the gene matches. CDR3 amino acids: CASSASGGPYEQYF. The CDR3, as DNA: TGTGCCAGCAGCGCCTCGGGAGGGCCCTACGAGCAGTACTTC.

This clonotype was seen only a few times. The chain is built from TRBV30 and TRBJ2-2; D gene uncertain. Trimming took 3 bases from V and 5 from J, leaving 10 bases between them. Per germline, CDR1 GTSNPN and CDR2 SVGIG (reference sequence). The length of the CDR3 is 13 residues. This chain's CDR3 is CAWSSPETGELFF. The CDR3 DNA follows: TGTGCCTGGAGCTCTCCGGAAACCGGGGAGCTGTTTTTT. The complete variable domain, with remaining parts taken from reference TRBV30 and TRBJ2-2, reads SQTIHQWPATLVQPVGSPLSLECTVEGTSNPNLYWYRQAAGRGLQLLFYSVGIGQISSEVPQNLSASRPQDRQFILSSKKLLLSDSGFYLCAWSSPETGELFFGEGSRLTVL.

This clonotype was found a few times. A much larger clone is a single base away; this may be a read error. The chain has TRBV11-2 and TRBJ1-1; the match to TRBD1 covers 11 bases. After removal of 5 bases from V and 6 bases from J, the junction contained 11 bases not matched to a gene. Looked up from germline, CDR1 is SGHAT and CDR2 is FQNNGV. The CDR3 loop spans 16 amino acids. CDR3 DNA sequence: TGTGCCAGCAGCGGCCGGGACAGGGGGATCTACGCTGAAGCTTTCTTT. This gives the protein CASSGRDRGIYAEAFF.

With respect to this clonotype: A single base is all that separates this from a far larger clone, so a read error is likely. V and J are TRBV20-1 and TRBJ2-7; weak D call: TRBD2 (5 bases). The CDR3 extends over 15 amino acids. Trimming left V 0 bases short and J 7 bases short, with 19 bases between. CDR1 and CDR2 (germline): DFQATT, SNEGSKA (reference sequence). The CDR3 region is CSARDLERRNNEQYF. The DNA for the CDR3 is TGCAGTGCTAGAGATCTAGAGCGGAGGAACAATGAGCAGTACTTC.

The chain carries TRBV9 and TRBJ1-1; no firm D call. The germline gives CDR1 SGDLS, CDR2 YYNGEE. The CDR3 consists of 14 residues. Trimming cost V 3 bases and J 1 base, with 10 bases left between them. The CDR3 coding sequence is TGTGCCAGCAGCGGCAGTCCATGGAACACTGAAGCTTTCTTT. Protein product: CASSGSPWNTEAFF.

On this clonotype itself: It may be a read error: a sequence one base away is much more abundant. The CDR3 ends on some other residue instead of the conserved phenylalanine or tryptophan, so this is likely a read error. The V gene is TRBV7-9, the J gene TRBJ2-3; D is unresolved. The CDR3 has 15 amino acids. CDR1 is SEHNR, CDR2 FQNEAQ, per germline (reference sequence). The germline V and J ends were trimmed by 2 bases and 2 bases, with 11 bases remaining between them. The CDR3 loop reads CASSLWATSTDTQYS. The CDR3 bases are TGTGCCAGCAGCTTATGGGCCACCTCCACAGATACGCAGTATTCT.

This clonotype was counted only a few times. The chain combines TRBV28 with TRBJ2-4; 8 nucleotides match TRBD2. Germline lookup yields CDR1 MDHEN and CDR2 SYDVKM. With V trimmed by 1 base and J by 3 bases, 11 bases remained unmatched. This CDR3 has 18 amino acids. The CDR3 nucleotides read TGTGCCAGCAGTTTATCATACGGGGGGGGCGAAGTCAAAAACATTCAGTACTTC. Its translation is CASSLSYGGGEVKNIQYF.

This clonotype was detected ten times or more. The rearrangement joins TRBV6-5 to TRBJ2-3; no firm D call. CDR1 and CDR2 from the germline V gene are MNHEY and SVGAGI. The CDR3 runs 13 residues. Deletions cut 2 bases from V and 5 bases from J, with 8 bases between. The CDR3 here is CASSYGYGDTQYF. CDR3 DNA sequence: TGTGCCAGCAGTTACGGGTACGGAGATACGCAGTATTTT.

Ten or more counts support this clonotype. The chain has TRBV5-1 and TRBJ2-1; 9 bases match TRBD2. The CDR3 has 15 residues. The germline V gene encodes CDR1 SGHRS and CDR2 YFSETQ. The V and J ends lost 4 bases and 7 bases, in that order; junction bases with no gene match: 9. The CDR3 here is CASSLVSGRGNEQFF. In nucleotides, the CDR3 is TGCGCCAGCAGCCTGGTTAGCGGGAGAGGTAATGAGCAGTTCTTC.

The V gene is TRBV27, the J gene TRBJ2-7; 12 nucleotides align to TRBD2. The CDR3 sequence is 15 residues long. After removal of 7 bases from V and 2 bases from J, the junction contained 6 bases not matched to a gene. The germline V gene has CDR1 MNHEY and CDR2 SMNVEV (reference sequence). The CDR3 loop reads CASTLTSGGPYEQYF. The DNA of the CDR3 is TGTGCCAGCACCTTGACTAGCGGGGGACCCTACGAGCAGTACTTC.

About this clonotype itself: The junction departs from germline at one end; a sequencing error may be responsible. This chain links TRBV20-1 with TRBJ1-5; D perhaps matches TRBD1 (5 bases). Germline V lookup: CDR1 DFQATT, CDR2 SNEGSKA (reference sequence). The CDR3 has 13 amino acids. The CDR3 here is CSAIRDLNQPRHF. DNA for the CDR3: TGCAGTGCTATCCGGGACCTCAATCAGCCCCGGCATTTT.